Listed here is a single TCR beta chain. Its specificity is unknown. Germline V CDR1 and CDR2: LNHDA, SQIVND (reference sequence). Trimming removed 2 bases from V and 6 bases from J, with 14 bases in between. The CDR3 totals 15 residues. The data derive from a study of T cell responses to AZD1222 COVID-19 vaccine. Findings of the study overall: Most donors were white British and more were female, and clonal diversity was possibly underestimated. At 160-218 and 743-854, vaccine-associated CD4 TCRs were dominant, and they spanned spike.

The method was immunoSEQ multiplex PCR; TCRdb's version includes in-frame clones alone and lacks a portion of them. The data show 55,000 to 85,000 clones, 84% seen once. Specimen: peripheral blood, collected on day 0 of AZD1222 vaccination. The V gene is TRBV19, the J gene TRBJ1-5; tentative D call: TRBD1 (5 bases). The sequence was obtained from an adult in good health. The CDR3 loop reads CASSIYLGVGQPQHF. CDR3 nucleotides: TGTGCCAGTAGTATATATTTGGGGGTTGGTCAGCCCCAGCATTTT.